Below, 16 T cell receptor beta chains from the same sample are listed, as sequenced in a study of CD8 T cells in ankylosing spondylitis. General study points: A TCR beta motif of several highly homologous variants appeared characteristic of ankylosing spondylitis blood.

No antigen has been identified for these receptors. TCRdb redid the calling of the 5' RACE reads with MiXCR, one entry per CDR3 protein. The sample holds about 460,000 distinct CDR3 sequences, less than 6% seen once. The sequenced sample was blood, either unsorted or a sorted T cell fraction (not recorded which). The receptors come from a male donor with ankylosing spondylitis.

This clonotype was seen repeatedly, ten times or more. This rearrangement joins TRBV4-1 to TRBJ2-7; D call uncertain. CDR3 length equals 14 residues. V lost 0 bases and J lost 3, with 9 bases in between. Germline CDR1 and CDR2: MGHRA and YSYEKL. This CDR3 reads CASSQESLIYEQYF. CDR3 coding DNA: TGCGCCAGCAGCCAAGAGAGCTTAATCTACGAGCAGTACTTC.

In its sample, this clonotype was seen many times. CDR3 sequence: CSALKVPVENSPLHF. CDR3 sequence (DNA): TGCAGTGCCCTGAAGGTACCCGTGGAGAATTCACCCCTCCACTTT. This chain joins TRBV20-1 and TRBJ1-6, with D uncertain. CDR1 is DFQATT and CDR2 is SNEGSKA in the germline V gene (reference sequence). This CDR3 region has 15 residues. V lost 6 bases and J lost 7, with 19 bases in between.

There are many counts of this clonotype. The V call is TRBV6-1, the J call TRBJ2-7; D is possibly TRBD1 or TRBD2 (6 bases each). Trimming left V 7 bases short and J 3 bases short, with 19 bases between. This CDR3 has 15 residues. Germline CDR1 reads MNHNS; CDR2 reads SASEGT. The CDR3 protein is CASNLLRGVDYEQYF. The CDR3 region has the DNA TGTGCCAGCAACCTTTTGAGGGGGGTCGACTACGAGCAGTACTTC.

This clonotype was counted many times. The chain has TRBV20-1 and TRBJ1-1; possible D gene TRBD1, 6 bases. This CDR3 is built from 12 residues. The V end was cut by 5 bases, the J end by 2 bases, with 9 bases between. Germline V CDR1 and CDR2: DFQATT, SNEGSKA (reference sequence). The chain's CDR3 is CSARTDNTEAFF. The CDR3 DNA reads as TGCAGTGCTCGGACAGACAACACTGAAGCTTTCTTT.

This clonotype was seen only a few times. The rearrangement links TRBV27 to TRBJ1-5; D might be TRBD1 (5 bases). V lost 3 bases to trimming and J lost 1 base, with 10 bases between them. CDR3 length: 15 amino acids. The germline V gene has CDR1 MNHEY and CDR2 SMNVEV (reference sequence). CDR3 amino acids: CASSLSRGSNQPQHF. CDR3 nucleotide sequence: TGTGCCAGCAGTTTGAGTCGGGGGAGCAATCAGCCCCAGCATTTT.

This clonotype was seen many times. This chain connects TRBV28 to TRBJ1-1, with unresolved D. The ends were cut back, 5 bases at V and 4 bases at J, with 14 bases in the middle. The CDR3 length is 14 residues. Germline V lookup: CDR1 MDHEN, CDR2 SYDVKM. The CDR3 DNA follows: TGTGCCAGCAGTCTCCAGCCGGGAGTCACTGAAGCTTTCTTT. Translated: CASSLQPGVTEAFF.

The table lists this clonotype with many counts. The rearrangement uses TRBV6-1 and TRBJ1-1; no reliable D call. The CDR3 spans 14 residues. Trimming removed 5 bases at V and 0 bases at J, with 10 bases between. Germline V gives CDR1 MNHNS, CDR2 SASEGT. Here the CDR3 DNA reads TGTGCCAGCAGTCGACGGGTAATGAACACTGAAGCTTTCTTT. This encodes CASSRRVMNTEAFF.

There are a few counts of this clonotype. V usage is TRBV2 and J usage is TRBJ1-6; TRBD1 agrees at 9 bases. Germline CDR1 is SNHLY and CDR2 is FYNNEI. Losses at the gene ends were 6 bases for V and 7 bases for J; bases not matched to a gene: 7. The CDR3 sequence is 15 residues long. CDR3 nucleotides: TGTGCCAGCAGACAATGGGACAGGGTCAATTCACCCCTCCACTTT. Translated, it gives CASRQWDRVNSPLHF.

This clonotype was recorded many times. This sequence joins TRBV5-1 and TRBJ2-1; 8 bases fit TRBD1. In germline, CDR1 is SGHRS, CDR2 YFSETQ. The CDR3 contains 15 residues. Trimming cost V 2 bases and J 4 bases; bases outside gene matches: 5. CDR3 in amino acids: CASSFQTGVYNEQFF. The CDR3 region has the DNA TGCGCCAGCAGCTTCCAGACAGGGGTTTACAATGAGCAGTTCTTC.

This clonotype was seen at least ten times. The V call is TRBV20-1, the J call TRBJ2-7, with 9 bases aligning to TRBD2. The CDR3 is 14 residues long. Germline CDR1 and CDR2: DFQATT and SNEGSKA (reference sequence). Losses at the gene ends were 6 bases for V and 9 bases for J; bases not matched to a gene: 15. The CDR3 nucleotides are TGCAGTGCACAACTAGCGGGCCTAAGATTCGGGCAGTACTTC. Amino acid sequence: CSAQLAGLRFGQYF.

The table lists this clonotype with many counts. The V call is TRBV18, the J call TRBJ1-5; D is unclear. Trimming left V 3 bases short and J 0 bases short, with 15 bases between. The CDR3 is 17 amino acids. CDR1 is KGHSH and CDR2 is LQKENI in the germline V gene. As DNA, the CDR3 is TGTGCCAGCTCACCCCTGGAGGCGGCGGATAGCAATCAGCCCCAGCATTTT. Protein: CASSPLEAADSNQPQHF.

This clonotype was detected ten times or more. The chain combines TRBV20-1 with TRBJ1-5; tentative D call: TRBD1 (5 bases). CDR3 length equals 14 residues. CDR1 and CDR2 from the germline V gene are DFQATT and SNEGSKA (reference sequence). V lost 5 bases and J 9 bases, leaving 20 bases between the germline ends. CDR3 coding DNA: TGCAGTGCTTTACACTTACAGGAGCCGGGGCCCCAGCATTTT. It translates to CSALHLQEPGPQHF.

This clonotype has at least ten counts. The chain uses TRBV20-1 and TRBJ1-2, with D possibly being TRBD1 (6 bases). The V end was cut by 5 bases, the J end by 5 bases, with 15 bases between. The CDR3 contains 13 residues. CDR1 and CDR2 (germline): DFQATT, SNEGSKA (reference sequence). CDR3 nucleotide sequence: TGCAGTGCTCCGACGGGGGCCGGTTATGGCTACACCTTC. Protein product: CSAPTGAGYGYTF.

The chain combines TRBV2 with TRBJ1-4; D uncertain. V was pared by 6 bases and J by 3 bases, with 14 bases between. CDR1 and CDR2 (germline): SNHLY, FYNNEI. This CDR3 is built from 15 residues. This CDR3 reads CASSLIRSSNEKLFF. The CDR3, as DNA: TGTGCCAGCAGCTTAATTAGGAGTTCTAATGAAAAACTGTTTTTT.

This clonotype was recorded many times. The chain combines TRBV5-1 with TRBJ1-1; 7 bases agree with TRBD1. Germline CDR1 is SGHRS and CDR2 is YFSETQ. Losses at the gene ends were 4 bases for V and 5 bases for J; bases not matched to a gene: 8. The CDR3 loop spans 14 amino acids. The CDR3 protein is CASSPGTEETEAFF. In DNA form, the CDR3 reads TGCGCCAGCAGCCCTGGGACAGAGGAGACTGAAGCTTTCTTT.

The table lists this clonotype with many counts. V and J are TRBV20-1 and TRBJ2-5; D is uncertain. The CDR3 is made up of 12 amino acids. Germline V CDR1 and CDR2: DFQATT, SNEGSKA (reference sequence). V was cut by 5 bases and J by 1 base, with 8 bases left in between. The CDR3 is CSAWQTQETQYF. CDR3 DNA: TGCAGTGCTTGGCAGACCCAAGAGACCCAGTACTTC.